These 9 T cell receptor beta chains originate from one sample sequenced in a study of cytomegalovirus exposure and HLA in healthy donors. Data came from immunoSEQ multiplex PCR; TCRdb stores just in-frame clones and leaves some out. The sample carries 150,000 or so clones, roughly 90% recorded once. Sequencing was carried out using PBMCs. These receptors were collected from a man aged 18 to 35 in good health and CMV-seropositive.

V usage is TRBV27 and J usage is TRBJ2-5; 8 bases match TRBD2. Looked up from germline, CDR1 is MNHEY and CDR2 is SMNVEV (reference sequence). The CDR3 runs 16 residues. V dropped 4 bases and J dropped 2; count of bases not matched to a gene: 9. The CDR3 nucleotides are TGTGCCAGCAGTTCCTCGACTAGCGCCCTACAAGAGACCCAGTACTTC. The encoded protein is CASSSSTSALQETQYF.

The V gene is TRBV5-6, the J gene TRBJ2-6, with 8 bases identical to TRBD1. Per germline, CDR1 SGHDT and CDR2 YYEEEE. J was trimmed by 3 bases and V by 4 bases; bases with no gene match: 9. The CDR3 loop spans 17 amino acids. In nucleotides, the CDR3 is TGTGCCAGCAGCCACTTCTCAGGGGGCGGTGGGGCCAACGTCCTGACTTTC. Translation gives CASSHFSGGGGANVLTF.

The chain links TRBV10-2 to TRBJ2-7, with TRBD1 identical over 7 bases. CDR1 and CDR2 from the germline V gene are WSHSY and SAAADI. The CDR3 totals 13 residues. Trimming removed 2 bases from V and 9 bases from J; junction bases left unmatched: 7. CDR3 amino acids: CASSEITGVTQYF. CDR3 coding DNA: TGCGCCAGCAGTGAGATCACAGGGGTAACGCAGTACTTC.

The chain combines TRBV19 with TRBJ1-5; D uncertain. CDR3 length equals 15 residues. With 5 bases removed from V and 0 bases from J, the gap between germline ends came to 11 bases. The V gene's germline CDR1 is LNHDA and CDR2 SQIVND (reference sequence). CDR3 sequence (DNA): TGTGCCAGTAGTCCCAACAGCTATAGCAATCAGCCCCAGCATTTT. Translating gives CASSPNSYSNQPQHF.

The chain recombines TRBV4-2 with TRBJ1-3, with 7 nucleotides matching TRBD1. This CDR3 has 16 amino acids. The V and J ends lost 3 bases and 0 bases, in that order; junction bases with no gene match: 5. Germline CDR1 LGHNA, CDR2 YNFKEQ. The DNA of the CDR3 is TGTGCCAGCAGCCACTCGACAGGGAACTCTGGAAACACCATATATTTT. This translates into CASSHSTGNSGNTIYF.

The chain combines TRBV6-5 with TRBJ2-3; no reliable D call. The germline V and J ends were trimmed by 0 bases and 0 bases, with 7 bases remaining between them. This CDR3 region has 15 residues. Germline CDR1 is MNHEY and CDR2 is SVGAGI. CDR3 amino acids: CASSYSSRSTDTQYF. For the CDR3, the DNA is TGTGCCAGCAGTTACTCGAGTCGGAGCACAGATACGCAGTATTTT.

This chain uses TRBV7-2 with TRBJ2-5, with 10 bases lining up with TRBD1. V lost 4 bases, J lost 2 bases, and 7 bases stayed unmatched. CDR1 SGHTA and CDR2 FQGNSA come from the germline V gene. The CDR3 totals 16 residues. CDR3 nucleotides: TGTGCCAGCAGCTCCGGACAGGGGGGGGTACAAGAGACCCAGTACTTC. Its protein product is CASSSGQGGVQETQYF.

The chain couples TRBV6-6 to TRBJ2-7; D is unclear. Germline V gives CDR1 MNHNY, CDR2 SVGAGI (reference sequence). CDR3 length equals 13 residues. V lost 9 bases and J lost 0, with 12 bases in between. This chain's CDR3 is CASRQVSSYEQYF. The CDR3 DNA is TGTGCCAGTAGGCAGGTTAGCTCCTACGAGCAGTACTTC.

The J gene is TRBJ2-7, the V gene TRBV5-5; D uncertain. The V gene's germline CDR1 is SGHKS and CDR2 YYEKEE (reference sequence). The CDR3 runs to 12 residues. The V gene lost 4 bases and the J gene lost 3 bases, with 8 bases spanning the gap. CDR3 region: CASSVRDYEQYF. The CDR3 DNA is TGTGCCAGCAGCGTTCGAGACTACGAGCAGTACTTC.